This T cell receptor beta chain stems from a study of post-analysis software for immune sequencing data. Note on this clonotype: The target antigen is unknown.

The library was made from cDNA and included unique molecular identifiers. TCRdb re-analysed the PCR reads in MiXCR, keeping a single row per CDR3 protein. The table shows roughly 540,000 distinct CDR3 sequences, with 30% to 40% occurring only once. Study observations and caveats: Controls had lower frequencies than patients of five TRBV segments, which included TRBV5-6, TRBV5-1 and TRBV20-1.

Germline lookup yields CDR1 DFQATT and CDR2 SNEGSKA (reference sequence). CDR3 length: 14 residues. V lost 3 bases and J lost 5; bases outside the gene matches: 4. Material: blood. The chain uses TRBV20-1 and TRBJ2-4; TRBD2 matches at 10 bases. The TCR sequence derives from a girl aged 2-17 years with multiple sclerosis. The CDR3 bases are TGCAGTGCTAGCAGCGGGGGGGGACAAAACATTCAGTACTTC. It specifies CSASSGGGQNIQYF.